This TCR beta chain was identified in a study of T cell changes during pregnancy in multiple sclerosis. Profiled with immunoSEQ multiplex PCR; TCRdb holds only in-frame clones, not every one. The sample has about 77,000 clones, 89% seen once. From germline, CDR1 is SEHNR and CDR2 FQNEAQ (reference sequence). The CDR3 covers 16 residues. V lost 5 bases and J 3 bases, leaving 19 bases between the germline ends. This TCR was sampled from a female donor with multiple sclerosis, enrolled in a pregnancy study. This rearrangement joins TRBV7-9 to TRBJ1-2; D may be TRBD1 (6 bases). Sequencing used peripheral blood, obtained before pregnancy. CDR3: CASSPGGATRDYGYTF. In DNA form, the CDR3 reads TGTGCCAGCAGCCCGGGGGGGGCGACCCGGGACTATGGCTACACCTTC. Drawing the rest from reference TRBV7-9 and TRBJ1-2, the complete variable domain is DTGVSQNPRHKITKRGQNVTFRCDPISEHNRLYWYRQTLGQGPEFLTYFQNEAQLEKSRLLSDRFSAERPKGSFSTLEIQRTEQGDSAMYLCASSPGGATRDYGYTFGSGTRLTVV.